This T cell receptor (beta chain) is drawn from a study of T cells after yellow fever vaccination. Overall study context: Some fractions had low cell numbers, and these were prepared with SMART-Seq v4 Ultra Low Input. Findings of the study overall: Researchers cautioned that FACS-sorted repertoires could harbor abundant clonotypes contaminating from the bulk population. Weaker overall was a secondary response that nonetheless peaked faster, on day 5 versus 15.

Trimming left V 6 bases short and J 5 bases short, with 13 bases between. The CDR3 extends over 13 amino acids. The study made its TCR cDNA through 5'RACE template switching. That step introduced a universal primer site along with UMIs. TCRdb re-called the 5' RACE reads with MiXCR, one entry per CDR3 protein. The sample consists of 400,000 or so distinct CDR3 sequences, 11% of them appearing once. This clonotype was detected many times. Its specificity is unknown. This specimen was PBMCs, taken on the day of the first yellow fever vaccination. This receptor was identified in a man younger than 30 who received the YFV17D yellow fever vaccine. The chain recombines TRBV12-3 or TRBV12-4 with TRBJ2-5; TRBD1 might be the D (6 bases). CDR3 amino acids: CASSEQGTETQYF. DNA of the CDR3: TGTGCCAGCAGCGAGCAGGGGACGGAGACCCAGTACTTC.